This T cell receptor beta chain was identified during a study of beta chain features in type 1 diabetes. Background on the study: What patients shared with healthy donors was a similar profile of age, gender and cell yields. The samples had around 98 million sorted cells examined in all.

Using CD45RO/CCR7/CD25/CD127/CD95/CD27, CD4+ naive, central memory, regulatory and stem cell-like memory cells were sorted. In this sample, this clone turned up a few times. What it recognizes is unknown. The authors reverse transcribed all of the isolated RNA, so sequencing captured expressed TCRB transcripts. This table comes from immunoSEQ multiplex PCR, and its TCRdb copy is limited to in-frame clones, with some not included. The sample lists some 350,000 clones; around 9.6% were seen once. This CDR3 contains 14 residues. Germline V lookup: CDR1 ENHRY, CDR2 SYGVKD. Unmatched junction bases numbered 8, after V lost 9 bases and J lost 4 bases. Overall study results and limits: Overrepresentation of cells with high TCR expression could result from cDNA sequencing. Across all four CD4+ subsets, people with type 1 diabetes showed modestly shorter TCRB CDR3s.

This chain uses TRBV10-3 with TRBJ1-2; 10 bases match TRBD1. The sequencing sample was made of central memory CD4+ T cells from blood. The clonotype comes from a man aged 30 to 39 with type 1 diabetes. The DNA of the CDR3 is TGTGCCATGCGTCCGGGACAGGGGATCTATGGCTACACCTTC. Encoded protein: CAMRPGQGIYGYTF.